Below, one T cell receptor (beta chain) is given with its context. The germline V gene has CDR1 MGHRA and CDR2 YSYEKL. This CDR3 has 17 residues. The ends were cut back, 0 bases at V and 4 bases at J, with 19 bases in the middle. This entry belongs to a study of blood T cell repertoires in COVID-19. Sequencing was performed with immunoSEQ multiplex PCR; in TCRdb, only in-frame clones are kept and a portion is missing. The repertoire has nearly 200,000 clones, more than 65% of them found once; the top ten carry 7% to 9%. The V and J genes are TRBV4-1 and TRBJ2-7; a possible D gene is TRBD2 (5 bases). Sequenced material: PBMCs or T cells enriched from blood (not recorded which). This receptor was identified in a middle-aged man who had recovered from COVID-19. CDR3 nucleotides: TGCGCCAGCAGCCAAGAAACCCTGCTCGCACTAGGTTACGAGCAGTACTTC. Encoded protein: CASSQETLLALGYEQYF.